This TCR beta chain emerged from a study of neurological immune-mediated disorders. Germline V gene lookup returns CDR1 SGHTA and CDR2 FQGNSA. The CDR3 loop spans 13 amino acids. Between the trimmed V and J ends, which lost 3 bases and 9 bases, there was a span of 12 bases. As for the cDNA, it was generated by 5'RACE with 10-nucleotide random UMIs. TCRdb redid the calling of the 5' RACE reads with MiXCR, one entry per CDR3 protein. The sample has 75,000 to 95,000 distinct CDR3 sequences; over 15% are singletons. This clonotype was seen repeatedly, ten times or more. V gene TRBV7-2 combines with J gene TRBJ2-1; D gene unclear. The sample comprised PBMCs. The source of this sequence is a woman aged 40 to 55 in good health. CDR3 bases: TGTGCCAGCAGCTTTTCGGCCCCGGGTGAGCAGTTCTTC. Protein sequence: CASSFSAPGEQFF.